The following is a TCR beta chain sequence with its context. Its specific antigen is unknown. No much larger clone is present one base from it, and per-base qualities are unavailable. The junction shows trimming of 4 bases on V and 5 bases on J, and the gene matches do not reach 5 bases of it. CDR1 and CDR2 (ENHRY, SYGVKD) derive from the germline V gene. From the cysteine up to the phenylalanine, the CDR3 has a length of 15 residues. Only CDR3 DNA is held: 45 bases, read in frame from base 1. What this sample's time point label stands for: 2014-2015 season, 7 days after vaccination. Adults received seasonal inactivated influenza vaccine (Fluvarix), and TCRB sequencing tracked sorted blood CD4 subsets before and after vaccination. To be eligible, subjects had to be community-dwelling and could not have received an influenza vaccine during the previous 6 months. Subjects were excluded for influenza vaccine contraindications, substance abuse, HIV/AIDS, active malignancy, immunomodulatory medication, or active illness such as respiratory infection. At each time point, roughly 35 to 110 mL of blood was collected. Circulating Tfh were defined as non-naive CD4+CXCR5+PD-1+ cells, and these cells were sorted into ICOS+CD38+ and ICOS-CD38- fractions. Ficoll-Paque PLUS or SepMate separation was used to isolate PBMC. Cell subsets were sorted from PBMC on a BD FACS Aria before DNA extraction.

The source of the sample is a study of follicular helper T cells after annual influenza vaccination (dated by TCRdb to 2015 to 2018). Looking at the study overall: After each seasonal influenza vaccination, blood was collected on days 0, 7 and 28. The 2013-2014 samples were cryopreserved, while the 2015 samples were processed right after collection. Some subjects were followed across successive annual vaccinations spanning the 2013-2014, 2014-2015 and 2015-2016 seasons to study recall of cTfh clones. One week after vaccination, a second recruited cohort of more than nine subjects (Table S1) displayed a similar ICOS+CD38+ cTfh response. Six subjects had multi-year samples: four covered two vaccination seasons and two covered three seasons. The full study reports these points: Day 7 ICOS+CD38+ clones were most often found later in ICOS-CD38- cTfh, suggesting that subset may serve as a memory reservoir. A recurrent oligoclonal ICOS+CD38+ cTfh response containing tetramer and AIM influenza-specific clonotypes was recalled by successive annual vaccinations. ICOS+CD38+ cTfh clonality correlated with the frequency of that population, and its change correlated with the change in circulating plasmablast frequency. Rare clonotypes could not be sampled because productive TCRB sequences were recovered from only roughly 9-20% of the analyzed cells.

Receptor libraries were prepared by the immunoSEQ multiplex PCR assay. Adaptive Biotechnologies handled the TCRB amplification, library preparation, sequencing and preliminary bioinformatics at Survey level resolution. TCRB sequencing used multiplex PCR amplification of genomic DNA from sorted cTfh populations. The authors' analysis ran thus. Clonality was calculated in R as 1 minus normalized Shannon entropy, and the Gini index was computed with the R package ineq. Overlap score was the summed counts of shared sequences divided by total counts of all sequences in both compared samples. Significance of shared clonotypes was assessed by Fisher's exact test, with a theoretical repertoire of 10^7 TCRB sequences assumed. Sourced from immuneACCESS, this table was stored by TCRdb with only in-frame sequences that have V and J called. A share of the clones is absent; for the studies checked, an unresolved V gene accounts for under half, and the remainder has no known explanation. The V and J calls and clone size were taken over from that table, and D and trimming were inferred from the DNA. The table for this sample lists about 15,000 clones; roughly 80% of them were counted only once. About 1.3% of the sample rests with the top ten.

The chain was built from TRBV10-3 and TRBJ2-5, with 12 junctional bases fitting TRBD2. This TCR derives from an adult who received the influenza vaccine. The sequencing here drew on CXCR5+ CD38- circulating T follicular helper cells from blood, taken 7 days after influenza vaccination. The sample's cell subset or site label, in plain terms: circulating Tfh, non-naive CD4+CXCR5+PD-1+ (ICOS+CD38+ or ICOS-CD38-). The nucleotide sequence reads TGTGCCATCAGTGCCACCGGACTAGCGGGGGAGACCCAGTACTTC. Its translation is CAISATGLAGETQYF.